One sample yielded the 19 T cell receptor beta chains listed below, sequenced in a study of graft-versus-host responses after intestinal transplantation. Their antigens remain unidentified. TCRdb keeps only in-frame clones here, not all; method: immunoSEQ multiplex PCR. The table includes roughly 34,000 clones, 94% detected once. The sample consisted of unstimulated CD4+ T cells sorted from spleen or lymph node cells, taken before transplant. The origin of the receptors is a human donor who was the organ donor for an intestinal transplant.

This chain uses TRBV11-3 with TRBJ2-5; the D is unclear. The V end lost 0 bases, the J end lost 5 bases, and 4 bases lay between the germline ends. The CDR3 loop spans 12 amino acids. CDR1 SGHNT and CDR2 YENEEA come from the germline V gene. The CDR3 DNA reads TGTGCCAGCAGCTTAGAGGCGGAGACCCAGTACTTC. Translation: CASSLEAETQYF. The whole variable domain, filled in from reference TRBV11-3 and TRBJ2-5, reads EAGVVQSPRYKIIEKKQPVAFWCNPISGHNTLYWYLQNLGQGPELLIRYENEEAVDDSQLPKDRFSAERLKGVDSTLKIQPAELGDSAVYLCASSLEAETQYFGPGTRLLVL.

The chain combines TRBV30 with TRBJ2-5, with a possible D match to TRBD1 (6 bases). Germline V gives CDR1 GTSNPN, CDR2 SVGIG (reference sequence). The CDR3 covers 12 residues. With 0 bases removed from V and 6 bases from J, the gap between germline ends came to 8 bases. The CDR3 nucleotides read TGTGCCTGGAGTGTACAGGGCCAGACCCAGTACTTC. This translates into CAWSVQGQTQYF.

This clone is a singleton in its sample. The V and J genes are TRBV11-2 and TRBJ1-6; D not certain. V was clipped by 3 bases and J by 0 bases, with 6 bases between them. CDR1 and CDR2 (germline): SGHAT, FQNNGV. CDR3 length equals 15 residues. The CDR3: CASSLSSSYNSPLHF. CDR3 DNA: TGTGCCAGCAGCTTGTCCAGCTCCTATAATTCACCCCTCCACTTT.

The CDR3 sequence: CASSYRAVGGKADTQYF. The CDR3 DNA reads as TGCGCCAGCAGCTACCGGGCGGTCGGGGGCAAGGCAGATACGCAGTATTTT. The chain recombines TRBV5-1 with TRBJ2-3; D may be TRBD1 or TRBD2 (6 bases each). Germline lookup yields CDR1 SGHRS and CDR2 YFSETQ. V shed 3 bases and J shed 4 bases, with 21 bases lying between them. The CDR3 is 17 amino acids.

In DNA form, the CDR3 reads TGCGCCAGCAGTCGAGACAGTGGTCTAGGTGGAGGCTACACCTTC. The encoded protein is CASSRDSGLGGGYTF. The V call is TRBV10-2, the J call TRBJ1-2; D is possibly TRBD1 (5 bases). The CDR3 has 15 amino acids. CDR1 is WSHSY, CDR2 SAAADI, per germline. Trimming stripped 5 bases from V and 8 bases from J, with 21 bases between.

In DNA form, the CDR3 reads TGTGCCAGCAGTTACAGGGGCGAGCAGTACTTC. Its protein product is CASSYRGEQYF. The rearrangement joins TRBV6-6 to TRBJ2-7; tentative D call: TRBD1 (5 bases). The CDR3 spans 11 residues. From germline, CDR1 is MNHNY and CDR2 SVGAGI (reference sequence). Trimming removed 2 bases at V and 6 bases at J, with 5 bases between.

The gene calls are TRBV9 and TRBJ2-1, with D possibly called TRBD1 or TRBD2 (6 bases each). The V and J ends lost 0 bases and 7 bases respectively, with 17 bases between them. Germline CDR1 is SGDLS and CDR2 is YYNGEE. This CDR3 is built from 16 residues. CDR3 residues: CASSVEVRGRHNEQFF. Here the CDR3 DNA reads TGTGCCAGCAGCGTAGAGGTCCGGGGGCGGCATAATGAGCAGTTCTTC.

This chain links TRBV27 with TRBJ1-5; TRBD1 might be the D (6 bases). Germline lookup yields CDR1 MNHEY and CDR2 SMNVEV (reference sequence). The CDR3 has 15 residues. Trimming left V 5 bases short and J 5 bases short, with 16 bases between. CDR3 amino acids: CASSKQIAGDQPQHF. DNA of the CDR3: TGTGCCAGCAGTAAACAAATCGCAGGGGATCAGCCCCAGCATTTT.

A few counts support this clone. CDR3 bases: TGTGCCAGCAGTTACAGGGGCAATCAGCCCCAGCATTTT. Translated: CASSYRGNQPQHF. The rearrangement links TRBV6-5 to TRBJ1-5; D is undetermined. Looked up from germline, CDR1 is MNHEY and CDR2 is SVGAGI. The CDR3 extends over 13 amino acids. V dropped 2 bases and J dropped 2 bases, with 4 bases sitting between them.

The chain recombines TRBV30 with TRBJ1-1, with D unclear. V shed 2 bases and J shed 1 base, with 2 bases lying between them. The CDR3 is 11 amino acids. CDR1 and CDR2 from the germline V gene are GTSNPN and SVGIG (reference sequence). This chain's CDR3 is CAWSKNTEAFF. DNA for the CDR3: TGTGCCTGGAGTAAGAACACTGAAGCTTTCTTT.

J is TRBJ2-1 and V is TRBV2; possibly TRBD1 for D (6 bases). The germline V gene has CDR1 SNHLY and CDR2 FYNNEI. The V and J ends lost 6 bases and 1 base respectively, with 16 bases between them. CDR3 length: 16 amino acids. CDR3 amino acids: CASRMTGTPSYNEQFF. In DNA form, the CDR3 reads TGTGCCAGCAGGATGACCGGGACACCTTCCTACAATGAGCAGTTCTTC.

The chain employs TRBV6-1 and TRBJ1-3; D unclear. Trimming cost V 4 bases and J 0 bases, with 4 bases left between them. Germline V gene lookup returns CDR1 MNHNS and CDR2 SASEGT. CDR3 length: 13 amino acids. CDR3 bases: TGTGCCAGCAGTGTGGGCTCTGGAAACACCATATATTTT. Amino acids: CASSVGSGNTIYF.

The chain couples TRBV5-1 to TRBJ2-4; tentatively, D is TRBD1 or TRBD2 (5 bases each). CDR3 length: 16 residues. Trimming cost V 5 bases and J 0 bases, with 15 bases left between them. Germline V gene data show CDR1 as SGHRS and CDR2 as YFSETQ. In DNA, the CDR3 is TGCGCCAGCAGGGGACCCGGACCGGTAGCCAAAAACATTCAGTACTTC. It encodes CASRGPGPVAKNIQYF.

This sequence joins TRBV4-2 and TRBJ1-4; 9 bases align to TRBD1. The CDR3 extends over 12 amino acids. Germline V gene data show CDR1 as LGHNA and CDR2 as YNFKEQ. V lost 4 bases to trimming and J lost 10 bases; unmatched junction nucleotides: 1. CDR3 in amino acids: CASSPGQGKLFF. In nucleotides, the CDR3 is TGTGCCAGCAGCCCGGGACAGGGAAAACTGTTTTTT.

The chain combines TRBV5-1 with TRBJ2-3; no definite D call. The germline V and J ends were trimmed by 3 bases and 3 bases, with 8 bases remaining between them. The germline gives CDR1 SGHRS, CDR2 YFSETQ. The CDR3 runs to 13 residues. The CDR3 DNA reads as TGCGCCAGCAGCTCGGGTGGGACAGATACGCAGTATTTT. It yields the protein CASSSGGTDTQYF.

The chain carries TRBV19 and TRBJ2-2, with 7 bases aligning to TRBD1. The ends lost 5 bases at V and 4 bases at J; junction bases unmatched: 4. Germline CDR1 and CDR2: LNHDA and SQIVND (reference sequence). The CDR3 is 14 amino acids. The CDR3 loop reads CASSLTGVTGELFF. The CDR3 DNA is TGTGCCAGTAGTCTTACAGGGGTCACCGGGGAGCTGTTTTTT.

This clone occurred once. J is TRBJ2-5 and V is TRBV9, with 9 bases matching TRBD2. This CDR3 spans 16 amino acids. Germline-derived CDR1 and CDR2 are SGDLS and YYNGEE. Trimming cost V 4 bases and J 2 bases; bases outside gene matches: 9. CDR3 residues: CASSPGASGNQETQYF. Here the CDR3 DNA reads TGTGCCAGCAGCCCAGGGGCTAGCGGGAATCAAGAGACCCAGTACTTC.

The rearrangement joins TRBV19 to TRBJ2-7; 11 nucleotides line up with TRBD2. The CDR3 covers 14 residues. V lost 6 bases to trimming and J lost 2 bases; unmatched junction nucleotides: 3. CDR1 and CDR2 from the germline V gene are LNHDA and SQIVND (reference sequence). The CDR3 nucleotides are TGTGCCAGTAGAAAGACTAGCGGGGCCTACGAGCAGTACTTC. This encodes CASRKTSGAYEQYF.

The genes are TRBV5-1 and TRBJ1-1; no firm D call. This CDR3 spans 14 amino acids. V was clipped by 4 bases and J by 4 bases, with 14 bases between them. Germline V lookup: CDR1 SGHRS, CDR2 YFSETQ. CDR3 in DNA: TGCGCCAGCAGCGACCCCGCCACGGGCACTGAAGCTTTCTTT. This codes for CASSDPATGTEAFF.